Below, one TCR beta chain is given with its context. Its matching antigen is unknown. The CDR3 is 14 residues long. Germline CDR1 and CDR2: MNHEY and SVGAGI. V was clipped by 2 bases and J by 14 bases; unmatched bases: 9. The sample is drawn from a study of cytomegalovirus exposure and HLA in healthy donors. Study-wide points: Cytomegalovirus association was listed for about 180 TCR beta chains. A few chains tied to CMV proved CMV antigen-specific in vitro. About 87% or about 30% of the time was how often most TCR beta V segments were productive, according to an earlier analysis.

A multiplex PCR was run with 60 Vbeta primers and 13 Jbeta primers. Profiling relied on immunoSEQ multiplex PCR, and the TCRdb table lists in-frame clones only, not all of them. This sample has about 62,000 clones, with under 80% found just once. The chain couples TRBV6-5 to TRBJ1-6; 7 bases match TRBD1. This receptor was taken from a woman aged 25 to 39 in good health and CMV-seronegative. The sample consisted of PBMCs. CDR3 residues: CASSYRGRLRALHF. The CDR3 DNA reads TGTGCCAGCAGTTACAGGGGGCGCTTAAGAGCCCTCCACTTT.